This T cell receptor (beta chain) comes out of a study of persistence of HIV-infected CD4 T cells. The libraries were made with immunoSEQ version 4 in survey mode. The protocol was immunoSEQ multiplex PCR, while the TCRdb copy is restricted to in-frame clones and leaves out a portion. The sample holds roughly 41,000 clones, over 80% seen once. Remarks on this clone: The antigen is unknown.

The CDR3 sequence is 13 residues long. Germline V gene lookup returns CDR1 KGHSH and CDR2 LQKENI. The trim removed 2 bases at V and 9 bases at J, leaving 4 bases unmatched. Anti-CD3/anti-CD28 beads served as a nonspecific positive control stimulus. Sorting selected CD4+ T cells upregulating both CD40 ligand and CD69. The clonotype comes from an adult man with HIV who was CMV-seropositive. J is TRBJ2-1 and V is TRBV18; 7 bases map to TRBD1. Specimen: CD4+ T cells sorted from PBMCs after approximately 19-hour stimulation, collected from a patient who received antiretroviral therapy. The CDR3 nucleotides are TGTGCCAGCTCACCAACAGGGGCCGGTGAGCAGTTCTTC. Translated: CASSPTGAGEQFF. The variable domain in full, with the rest retrieved from reference TRBV18 and TRBJ2-1, is NAGVMQNPRHLVRRRGQEARLRCSPMKGHSHVYWYRQLPEEGLKFMVYLQKENIIDESGMPKERFSAEFPKEGPSILRIQQVVRGDSAAYFCASSPTGAGEQFFGPGTRLTVL.